This TCR beta chain derives from a study of fetal regulatory T cell absence and autoimmunity (dated by TCRdb to about 2017). Concerning the study at large: Autoimmunity of the exocrine pancreas was seen in the IPEX patients even though clinical diabetes was absent. Paper-wide results and their limitations: Cord blood and pancreas had broadly similar TRB gene family usage, which resembled published neonatal and adult repertoires. The oligoclonal enrichment was interpreted as support for antigen-driven autoimmunity occurring in the pancreas before birth in IPEX syndrome. The TCR compartment showed significant oligoclonal enrichment in pancreas versus cord blood, with some top clones over 95-fold enriched.

TCRbeta CDR3 regions were amplified and barcoded by two-step multiplex PCR on the immunoSEQ human TCRbeta survey platform. Libraries were sequenced on Illumina instruments, and IgH from the same samples was sequenced in parallel. From the authors' description of their analysis: Raw reads were filtered against IMGT V, D, J definitions and were binned using a nearest-neighbor algorithm so that PCR and sequencing errors were removed. Clones were defined as identical nucleotide sequences, and differential abundance between tissues was assessed by per-clone Fisher exact tests with a pFDR threshold of p<0.01. Clones with frequencies too low for statistical inference were excluded by a minimum inclusion filter of 10 in either sample. Pairwise clonal comparisons used the immunoSEQ Analyzer, and gene family usage was assessed with IMGT tools. The immuneACCESS repertoire file appears here via TCRdb, limited to in-frame rearrangements. These files lack a portion of the clones; in checked studies, under half of the deficit traces to unresolved V genes, and the cause of the others is not known. V and J calls and clone size are copied from that table; D and trimming were computed from the DNA. The sample table lists about 95,000 clones, roughly 78% of them with a count of one. The ten top clones hold 1.5% to 2.5% of the sample.

Repertoire sequencing was done on genomic DNA taken from frozen pancreas tissue. The DNeasy Blood and Tissue Kit was used to extract roughly 1.7-3.3 ug of genomic DNA from either umbilical cord blood or frozen pancreas. On this clone: The antigen this receptor binds is unknown. No quality values exist for individual bases; no much larger clone is one base distant.

The germline ends are 12 bases apart after V is trimmed by 4 bases and J by 3 bases. From the cysteine through the phenylalanine, the CDR3 covers 14 amino acids. Solely the CDR3 DNA is kept, with 42 bases framed from the first base. For CDR1 and CDR2, the germline V gene lists MNHEY and SVGAGI. Sequenced sample: pancreas tissue. The TCR comes from a male donor with IPEX syndrome. The chain is assembled from TRBV6-5 and TRBJ1-1; the D gene assignment is ambiguous. The bases read TGTGCCAGCAGTTTCTCTTCAGAGGACACTGAAGCTTTCTTT. Its protein reads: CASSFSSEDTEAFF.